This TCR beta chain was sequenced for a study of OX40 agonist ivuxolimab in advanced cancers. Overall study: All patients had ivuxolimab intravenously every 2 weeks at 0.01 to 10 mg/kg. At 65% to 85% male, the cohort had a mean age of around 56 years, ranging from roughly 20 to 79. Dose-escalation cases comprised hepatocellular carcinoma, melanoma, renal cell or head and neck cancer.

CDR1 is LNHDA and CDR2 is SQIVND in the germline V gene (reference sequence). This CDR3 spans 16 amino acids. The V gene end was trimmed by 4 bases and the J gene end by 3 bases; junction bases not matched to a gene: 7. Assay used: immunoSEQ multiplex PCR; TCRdb lists only in-frame clones, some missing. Of some 22,000 clones listed, over 75% were seen once; the top ten hold around 16%. The chain has TRBV19 and TRBJ2-2, with 8 bases matching TRBD1. Here the sequenced sample was CD4+ or CD8+ T cells sorted from blood, taken in a trial of the OX40 agonist ivuxolimab. The TCR comes from an adult with an advanced solid tumor such as melanoma, head and neck, liver or kidney cancer. The CDR3 is CASSTGTGTYTGELFF. As DNA, the CDR3 is TGTGCCAGTAGTACAGGGACAGGTACTTACACCGGGGAGCTGTTTTTT.